What follows are 3 T cell receptor beta chains derived from one specimen sequenced in a study of T cell responses to AZD1222 COVID-19 vaccine. The table came from immunoSEQ multiplex PCR; TCRdb's copy has only in-frame clones and leaves some out. Among over 100,000 clones listed, more than 75% were seen once. This material consisted of peripheral blood, taken 28 days after the second AZD1222 dose. These receptors originate from an adult who received the AZD1222 COVID-19 vaccine.

J is TRBJ2-2 and V is TRBV6-5; the match to TRBD1 covers 8 bases. Trimming cost V 8 bases and J 6 bases; bases outside gene matches: 5. Germline lookup yields CDR1 MNHEY and CDR2 SVGAGI. The CDR3 has 13 residues. CDR3 loop: CASRQGAPGELFF. The CDR3 DNA reads as TGTGCCAGCCGCCAGGGGGCCCCCGGGGAGCTGTTTTTT.

In this sample, this clone turned up a few times. This rearrangement joins TRBV3-1 (or the pseudogene TRBV3-2) to TRBJ1-5, with D possibly matching TRBD1 (5 bases). Germline-derived CDR1 and CDR2 are LGHDT and YNNKEL (reference sequence). This CDR3 spans 14 amino acids. Trimming removed 1 base at V and 6 bases at J, with 10 bases between. In DNA form, the CDR3 reads TGTGCCAGCAGCCAAGGCAGAGGGGCTCAGCCCCAGCATTTT. Its protein is CASSQGRGAQPQHF.

This clone was counted once. This sequence joins TRBV6-5 and TRBJ2-2; 7 nucleotides align to TRBD1. This CDR3 region has 14 residues. Looked up from germline, CDR1 is MNHEY and CDR2 is SVGAGI. The junction had 6 bases not matched to a gene; V was cut back by 7 bases and J by 4 bases. The CDR3 coding sequence is TGTGCCAGCACCACAGGGGTGGGCACCGGGGAGCTGTTTTTT. Its protein product is CASTTGVGTGELFF.